The source of this T cell receptor (beta chain) is a study of CD8+CD57+ T cells in acquired aplastic anemia. Study background: Mean DNA quantity obtained from sorted CD4+ and CD8+ cells was around 3.2 ug.

The germline gives CDR1 LNHNV, CDR2 YYDKDF (reference sequence). This CDR3 is 16 amino acids long. With V trimmed by 3 bases and J by 1 base, 4 bases remained unmatched. TCR beta VDJ combinations and CDR3 sequences were profiled from genomic DNA. From the reads, TCRdb called clonotypes with MiXCR, one entry per CDR3 protein. Found here are 160,000 or so distinct CDR3 sequences, about 45% of them singletons; the top ten hold over 0.95%. For sequencing, patients were chosen who had shown expansion of CD8+CD57+ cells by flow cytometry. Sequenced sample: sorted CD4+, CD8+, or CD8+CD57+ T cells (not recorded which) from PBMCs. This chain connects TRBV15 to TRBJ2-3; 10 bases fit TRBD2. This clonotype was sampled from a human donor with aplastic anemia. The CDR3 sequence: CATSSMSGRGTDTQYF. Written as DNA, the CDR3 is TGTGCCACCAGCAGCATGAGCGGGAGGGGCACAGATACGCAGTATTTT.